The 31 T cell receptor beta chains below were found in one sample sequenced in a study of identical twins. TCRdb called the 5' RACE reads again in MiXCR, with one record for every CDR3 protein. The repertoire holds some 660,000 distinct CDR3 sequences, with 8.5% to 9% as singletons. This same sample was also taken into another study, of yellow fever vaccine responses in identical twins.

Input material: PBMCs. Receptor source: a woman between 18 and 29 years old in good health.

This clonotype was recorded many times. The gene calls are TRBV6-1 and TRBJ2-5, with D possibly TRBD1 on 5 matching bases. There are 13 residues in the CDR3. Trimming left V 11 bases short and J 3 bases short, with 16 bases between. Germline V lookup: CDR1 MNHNS, CDR2 SASEGT. The CDR3 region is CAGARSRKETQYF. The CDR3 nucleotides read TGTGCCGGGGCTAGATCTCGGAAAGAGACCCAGTACTTC.

This clonotype was found a few times. V is TRBV12-3 or TRBV12-4 and J is TRBJ2-2; D not certain. CDR3 size: 13 residues. The V and J ends lost 8 bases and 1 base respectively, with 8 bases between them. This CDR3 is CASQTMNTGELFF. The CDR3 DNA sequence: TGTGCCAGCCAGACCATGAACACCGGGGAGCTGTTTTTT.

This clonotype was observed many times. The chain carries TRBV28 and TRBJ2-1, with 11 positions matching TRBD2. The V segment lost 3 bases and the J segment 10 bases; nucleotides outside the gene matches: 17. Per the germline V gene, CDR1 is MDHEN and CDR2 is SYDVKM. The CDR3 sequence is 18 residues long. CDR3 nucleotides: TGTGCCAGCAGTTTTCTTTTTTTAACTAGCGGGGGTATTTTGGAGCAGTTCTTC. This encodes CASSFLFLTSGGILEQFF.

This chain connects TRBV10-3 to TRBJ2-2; a possible D gene is TRBD1 (6 bases). V was trimmed by 8 bases and J by 5 bases, leaving 12 bases between them. Germline-derived CDR1 and CDR2 are ENHRY and SYGVKD. The CDR3 length is 13 residues. The CDR3 here is CAIGGQITGELFF. The CDR3 nucleotides are TGTGCCATCGGAGGACAGATTACCGGGGAGCTGTTTTTT.

In this sample, this clonotype turned up a few times. This rearrangement joins TRBV20-1 to TRBJ2-3, with D perhaps matching TRBD2 (5 bases). V was pared by 4 bases and J by 4 bases, with 9 bases between. The CDR3 is 12 amino acids. The germline V gene has CDR1 DFQATT and CDR2 SNEGSKA (reference sequence). The CDR3 bases are TGCAGTGCTATGTCCGGGGCAGATACGCAGTATTTT. This encodes CSAMSGADTQYF.

This clonotype was seen repeatedly, ten times or more. The chain recombines TRBV7-2 with TRBJ1-5; D is unresolved. The germline gives CDR1 SGHTA, CDR2 FQGNSA. The V end lost 1 base, the J end lost 2 bases, and 9 bases lay between the germline ends. This CDR3 has 15 residues. CDR3 amino acids: CASSLDSGGNQPQHF. In DNA form, the CDR3 reads TGTGCCAGCAGCTTAGATTCCGGGGGCAATCAGCCCCAGCATTTT.

The gene calls are TRBV2 and TRBJ2-3; 7 bases match TRBD1. V dropped 1 base and J dropped 8; count of bases not matched to a gene: 3. There are 13 residues in the CDR3. The germline V gene encodes CDR1 SNHLY and CDR2 FYNNEI. The CDR3 reads CASSEVTGLTQYF. The CDR3 DNA sequence: TGTGCCAGCAGTGAAGTGACAGGGCTTACGCAGTATTTT.

This clonotype was found many times. The CDR3 reads CSVAKREGAYEQYF. CDR3 bases: TGCAGCGTGGCCAAAAGGGAGGGGGCCTACGAGCAGTACTTC. This chain connects TRBV29-1 to TRBJ2-7; possible D gene TRBD2, 7 bases. Germline assignment: CDR1 SQVTM and CDR2 ANQGSEA. This CDR3 has 14 amino acids. Trimming stripped 6 bases from V and 2 bases from J, with 17 bases between.

V is TRBV28 and J is TRBJ1-5, with D uncertain. Germline V lookup: CDR1 MDHEN, CDR2 SYDVKM. The CDR3 runs 14 residues. V was shortened by 3 bases and J by 7 bases, with 13 bases between the two germline ends. For the CDR3, the DNA is TGTGCCAGCAGTTTTGGCAGAGAAAGCCAGCCCCAGCATTTT. Its translation: CASSFGRESQPQHF.

The table lists this clonotype with a few counts. The V and J genes are TRBV10-3 and TRBJ2-5; 9 bases are a match to TRBD1. The CDR3 covers 13 residues. V was clipped by 8 bases and J by 4 bases; unmatched bases: 5. The germline V gene encodes CDR1 ENHRY and CDR2 SYGVKD. CDR3: CAIGDRERETQYF. The CDR3 bases are TGTGCCATCGGGGACAGGGAACGAGAGACCCAGTACTTC.

This clonotype was detected a few times. This sequence joins TRBV28 and TRBJ2-7, with 8 positions matching TRBD1. The CDR3 is 14 amino acids. CDR1 and CDR2 (germline): MDHEN, SYDVKM. The V segment lost 4 bases and the J segment 2 bases; nucleotides outside the gene matches: 4. In nucleotides, the CDR3 is TGTGCCAGCAGTTCAGGGGGCCCCCCCTACGAGCAGTACTTC. It specifies CASSSGGPPYEQYF. Full variable domain (missing parts from reference TRBV28 and TRBJ2-7): DVKVTQSSRYLVKRTGEKVFLECVQDMDHENMFWYRQDPGLGLRLIYFSYDVKMKEKGDIPEGYSVSREKKERFSLILESASTNQTSMYLCASSSGGPPYEQYFGPGTRLTVT.

This clonotype was observed at least ten times. This chain joins TRBV5-1 and TRBJ2-2; no reliable D call. Looked up from germline, CDR1 is SGHRS and CDR2 is YFSETQ. The V end lost 1 base, the J end lost 1 base, and 11 bases lay between the germline ends. The CDR3 covers 16 residues. The CDR3 reads CASSLRADQNTGELFF. The CDR3 DNA follows: TGCGCCAGCAGCTTGAGGGCAGATCAGAACACCGGGGAGCTGTTTTTT. The variable domain in full, with the rest retrieved from reference TRBV5-1 and TRBJ2-2, is KAGVTQTPRYLIKTRGQQVTLSCSPISGHRSVSWYQQTPGQGLQFLFEYFSETQRNKGNFPGRFSGRQFSNSRSEMNVSTLELGDSALYLCASSLRADQNTGELFFGEGSRLTVL.

There are a few counts of this clonotype. The genes are TRBV10-2 and TRBJ2-7; TRBD1 might be the D (6 bases). There are 13 residues in the CDR3. CDR1 and CDR2 (germline): WSHSY, SAAADI. Trimming took off 7 bases at V and 0 bases at J, with 10 bases between the two ends. As DNA, the CDR3 is TGCGCCAGCACCGGGACACCCTCCTACGAGCAGTACTTC. Its protein product is CASTGTPSYEQYF.

This clonotype was observed a few times. The rearrangement links TRBV7-9 to TRBJ2-6, with TRBD1 matching over 9 bases. The trim removed 3 bases at V and 2 bases at J, leaving 5 bases unmatched. Per germline, CDR1 SEHNR and CDR2 FQNEAQ (reference sequence). This CDR3 region has 17 residues. CDR3 residues: CASSFFGTGTGANVLTF. The DNA for the CDR3 is TGTGCCAGCAGCTTTTTTGGGACAGGGACTGGGGCCAACGTCCTGACTTTC.

This rearrangement joins TRBV25-1 to TRBJ1-2; D remains unclear. The V end was cut by 4 bases, the J end by 2 bases, with 8 bases between. The CDR3 is made up of 13 amino acids. Germline CDR1 and CDR2: MGHDK and SYGVNS. The CDR3 sequence: CASSASENYGYTF. The DNA of the CDR3 is TGTGCCAGCAGTGCCTCGGAAAACTATGGCTACACCTTC.

This sequence joins TRBV6-1 and TRBJ2-5; D is perhaps TRBD1 or TRBD2 (5 bases each). V dropped 6 bases and J dropped 2 bases, with 13 bases sitting between them. Per the germline V gene, CDR1 is MNHNS and CDR2 is SASEGT. The CDR3 is 14 amino acids. CDR3 region: CASRGWDGQETQYF. In DNA, the CDR3 is TGTGCCAGCAGGGGATGGGACGGACAAGAGACCCAGTACTTC.

In this sample, this clonotype turned up a few times. The CDR3 DNA reads as TGCGCCAGCAGCCAAGAGGTCTCGCACTCGGTCCCCACTGGAAACACCATATATTTT. Translation gives CASSQEVSHSVPTGNTIYF. V usage is TRBV4-1 and J usage is TRBJ1-3; D not certain. Trimming left V 0 bases short and J 2 bases short, with 20 bases between. The V gene's germline CDR1 is MGHRA and CDR2 YSYEKL. This CDR3 comprises 19 residues.

The chain uses TRBV12-3 or TRBV12-4 and TRBJ2-1, with a possible D match to TRBD2 (5 bases). The CDR3 has 13 amino acids. Trimming shortened V by 1 base and J by 9 bases, and 10 bases separated the two germline ends. In DNA form, the CDR3 reads TGTGCCAGCAGTTTAGGTTTGAGGGTTGAGCAGTTCTTC. It yields the protein CASSLGLRVEQFF.

This clonotype has more than one count but fewer than ten. The rearrangement links TRBV6-5 to TRBJ2-2, with 9 positions matching TRBD1. CDR3 length: 16 residues. Trimming at V came to 4 bases and at J to 7 bases, leaving 10 bases not matched to a gene. From germline, CDR1 is MNHEY and CDR2 SVGAGI. Here the CDR3 reads CASSFGTGPPSGELFF. The CDR3, as DNA: TGTGCCAGCAGTTTCGGGACAGGGCCGCCCAGCGGGGAGCTGTTTTTT.

The CDR3 region has the DNA TGCGCCAGCAGCTTGGAGGCGGGAGGACCTTACAATGAGCAGTTCTTC. Translation gives CASSLEAGGPYNEQFF. The V gene is TRBV5-1, the J gene TRBJ2-1; 8 nucleotides line up with TRBD2. The CDR3 is 16 amino acids. J gave up 4 bases and V 0 bases, and 6 bases lay outside the gene matches. The germline V gene encodes CDR1 SGHRS and CDR2 YFSETQ.

This clonotype was seen more than once but under ten times. The gene calls are TRBV27 and TRBJ2-3, with 7 bases aligning to TRBD1. Germline CDR1 and CDR2: MNHEY and SMNVEV (reference sequence). V was pared by 2 bases and J by 2 bases, with 7 bases of the junction left unmatched. This CDR3 spans 16 amino acids. This CDR3 is CASSLGTESPTDTQYF. In DNA form, the CDR3 reads TGTGCCAGCAGTTTAGGGACAGAAAGCCCCACAGATACGCAGTATTTT.

The chain recombines TRBV12-3 or TRBV12-4 with TRBJ2-3, with 9 positions matching TRBD2. This CDR3 has 14 residues. J was trimmed by 4 bases and V by 7 bases; bases with no gene match: 6. CDR3 bases: TGTGCCAGCACGCTAGCGGGGTTCGCAGATACGCAGTATTTT. As protein: CASTLAGFADTQYF.

The chain combines TRBV28 with TRBJ2-6; D gene ambiguous. With 3 bases removed from V and 0 bases from J, the gap between germline ends came to 15 bases. The CDR3 spans 18 residues. The germline V gene has CDR1 MDHEN and CDR2 SYDVKM. The DNA of the CDR3 is TGTGCCAGCAGTTTCCTCAGGCAGCACCCCTCTGGGGCCAACGTCCTGACTTTC. It encodes CASSFLRQHPSGANVLTF.

This clonotype was observed a few times. The chain joins TRBV7-3 to TRBJ2-2, with a possible D match to TRBD2 (7 bases). The CDR3 length is 15 residues. Per germline, CDR1 SGHTA and CDR2 FQGTGA. Trimming cost V 5 bases and J 5 bases, with 15 bases left between them. The CDR3 region has the DNA TGTGCCAGCAGCCCTCCGGGGGGCCCGACCGGGGAGCTGTTTTTT. Protein sequence: CASSPPGGPTGELFF.

This chain connects TRBV29-1 to TRBJ2-5; TRBD2 agrees at 8 bases. The junction had 7 bases not matched to a gene; V was cut back by 6 bases and J by 4 bases. The CDR3 consists of 13 residues. CDR1 is SQVTM, CDR2 ANQGSEA, per germline. The CDR3 reads CSVPRGGGETQYF. The CDR3 DNA sequence: TGCAGCGTCCCTCGGGGGGGGGGAGAGACCCAGTACTTC.

This clonotype has a count of ten or more. The J gene is TRBJ2-1, the V gene TRBV7-8; no clear D gene. Germline CDR1 reads SGHVS; CDR2 reads FQNEAQ. V lost 5 bases and J lost 8, with 7 bases in between. The CDR3 has 11 residues. The CDR3 loop reads CASSKGHEQFF. CDR3 nucleotide sequence: TGTGCCAGCAGCAAAGGCCATGAGCAGTTCTTC.

This clonotype was observed at least ten times. The chain employs TRBV5-1 and TRBJ1-1, with a weak D call TRBD1 (6 bases). This CDR3 spans 15 amino acids. CDR1 is SGHRS and CDR2 is YFSETQ in the germline V gene. V lost 0 bases and J 1 base, leaving 10 bases between the germline ends. The DNA for the CDR3 is TGCGCCAGCAGCTTGGAGGGGGGGAAGAACACTGAAGCTTTCTTT. Translating gives CASSLEGGKNTEAFF.

This clonotype was seen ten or more times. The chain recombines TRBV7-2 with TRBJ2-7; TRBD1 matches 10 bases. V gave up 3 bases and J gave up 4 bases; unmatched junction bases: 3. CDR1 and CDR2 from the germline V gene are SGHTA and FQGNSA. The CDR3 has 14 amino acids. CDR3 in amino acids: CASSFDRGPYEQYF. Here the CDR3 DNA reads TGTGCCAGCAGCTTTGACAGGGGGCCATACGAGCAGTACTTC.

This clonotype has ten or more counts. The V gene is TRBV6-1, the J gene TRBJ2-2; D could derive from TRBD1 or TRBD2 (7 bases each). CDR3 length equals 15 residues. Looked up from germline, CDR1 is MNHNS and CDR2 is SASEGT. V lost 8 bases and J lost 4, with 17 bases in between. The CDR3, as DNA: TGTGCCAGCCGGGGAGGGGGCGATCGCACCGGGGAGCTGTTTTTT. Translated: CASRGGGDRTGELFF.

This clonotype was recorded at least ten times. The chain recombines TRBV6-5 with TRBJ2-1, with TRBD1 matching 8 bases. V trimming: 4 bases; J trimming: 0 bases; junction bases outside the gene matches: 5. CDR3 length equals 16 residues. Looked up from germline, CDR1 is MNHEY and CDR2 is SVGAGI. Written as DNA, the CDR3 is TGTGCCAGCAGTTCGACAGGGGTCGGCTCCTACAATGAGCAGTTCTTC. Amino acids: CASSSTGVGSYNEQFF.

The chain is built from TRBV20-1 and TRBJ1-6, with D unclear. Looked up from germline, CDR1 is DFQATT and CDR2 is SNEGSKA (reference sequence). CDR3 length: 14 residues. The V end was cut by 1 base, the J end by 9 bases, with 13 bases between. CDR3 in DNA: TGCAGTGCTAGAGTACCCCAAAGGAGTTCACCCCTCCACTTT. Its translation is CSARVPQRSSPLHF.